A single sample gave rise to the 4 T cell receptor beta chains below, sequenced in a study of response to subunit inactivated influenza vaccine. TCRdb redid the calling of the RT-PCR reads with MiXCR, one entry per CDR3 protein. The table records approximately 530,000 distinct CDR3 sequences, approximately 12% of them present only once. Here the sequenced sample was PBMCs from blood, taken 45 days after vaccination. The receptors stem from a man aged 45 to 65 who received an inactivated influenza vaccine.

This clonotype has just a few counts. As DNA, the CDR3 is TGCAGTGCTAACTATATCGAGGGTTCGATTAATGAAAAACTGTTTTTT. As protein: CSANYIEGSINEKLFF. V is TRBV20-1 and J is TRBJ1-4; unclear D gene. Trimming pared 4 bases from V and 4 bases from J, leaving 19 bases between. Germline CDR1 and CDR2: DFQATT and SNEGSKA (reference sequence). This CDR3 has 16 residues.

This clonotype showed up many times. The chain combines TRBV6-5 with TRBJ2-1; tentative D call: TRBD2 (6 bases). V shed 7 bases and J shed 9 bases, with 10 bases lying between them. This CDR3 contains 11 residues. Germline lookup yields CDR1 MNHEY and CDR2 SVGAGI. CDR3 amino acids: CASNQAGEQFF. The CDR3 DNA reads as TGTGCCAGCAATCAAGCGGGTGAGCAGTTCTTC.

This clonotype was seen more than once but under ten times. The chain has TRBV6-5 and TRBJ2-1; 7 bases are shared with TRBD2. CDR1 is MNHEY, CDR2 SVGAGI, per germline. This CDR3 contains 16 residues. J gave up 2 bases and V 0 bases, and 4 bases lay outside the gene matches. The CDR3 DNA reads TGTGCCAGCAGTTACTCTAGGGACTATACCTACAATGAGCAGTTCTTC. It is translated as CASSYSRDYTYNEQFF.

This clonotype occurred many times. The gene calls are TRBV10-3 and TRBJ2-3, with a possible D match to TRBD1 (6 bases). The V and J ends lost 4 bases and 6 bases respectively, with 11 bases between them. The V gene's germline CDR1 is ENHRY and CDR2 SYGVKD. This CDR3 contains 13 residues. The CDR3 bases are TGTGCCATCAGTGGATCTAGGGGGGATACGCAGTATTTT. It yields the protein CAISGSRGDTQYF.